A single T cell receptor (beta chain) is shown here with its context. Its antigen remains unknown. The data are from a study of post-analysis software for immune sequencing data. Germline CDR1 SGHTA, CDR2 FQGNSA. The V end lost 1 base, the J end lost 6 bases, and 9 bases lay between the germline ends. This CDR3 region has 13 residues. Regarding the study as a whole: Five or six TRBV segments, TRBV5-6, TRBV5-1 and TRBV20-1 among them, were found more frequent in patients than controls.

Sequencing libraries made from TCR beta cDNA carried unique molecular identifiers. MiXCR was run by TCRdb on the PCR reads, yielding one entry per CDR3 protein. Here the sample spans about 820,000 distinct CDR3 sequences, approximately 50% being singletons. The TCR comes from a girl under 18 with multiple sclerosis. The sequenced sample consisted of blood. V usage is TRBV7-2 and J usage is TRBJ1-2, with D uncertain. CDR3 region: CASSLDGVDGYTF. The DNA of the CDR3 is TGTGCCAGCAGCTTAGACGGGGTAGATGGCTACACCTTC.